These 30 T cell receptor beta chains originate from one sample sequenced in a study of cytomegalovirus exposure and HLA in healthy donors. Data came from immunoSEQ multiplex PCR; TCRdb stores just in-frame clones and leaves some out. The table includes about 100,000 clones, roughly 95% detected once. The sample was PBMCs. The receptors stem from a woman between 18 and 29 years old in good health and CMV-seronegative.

The chain employs TRBV5-1 and TRBJ2-7; possibly TRBD1 for D (6 bases). The V gene's germline CDR1 is SGHRS and CDR2 YFSETQ. This CDR3 region has 15 residues. V gave up 0 bases and J gave up 2 bases, with 12 bases separating them. DNA for the CDR3: TGCGCCAGCAGCTTGGTGCCAGGGGCGGCCTACGAGCAGTACTTC. Amino acid sequence: CASSLVPGAAYEQYF.

The chain carries TRBV6-5 and TRBJ2-7; 8 nucleotides line up with TRBD1. J was trimmed by 5 bases and V by 6 bases; bases with no gene match: 9. The CDR3 loop spans 14 amino acids. The germline V gene encodes CDR1 MNHEY and CDR2 SVGAGI. The CDR3: CASSQDRVQDEQYF. In DNA form, the CDR3 reads TGTGCCAGCAGCCAGGACAGGGTCCAAGACGAGCAGTACTTC.

V is TRBV2 and J is TRBJ2-7, with 7 bases lining up with TRBD1. J gave up 2 bases and V 9 bases, and 7 bases lay outside the gene matches. CDR3 length equals 13 residues. CDR1 is SNHLY, CDR2 FYNNEI, per germline. Here the CDR3 DNA reads TGTGCCAGGAGGGGACAGATTACCTACGAGCAGTACTTC. It codes for CARRGQITYEQYF.

CDR3 residues: CASSRLLIAAGTDTQYF. CDR3 sequence (DNA): TGTGCCAGCAGCCGACTGCTAATAGCGGCGGGCACAGATACGCAGTATTTT. This chain uses TRBV7-6 with TRBJ2-3; tentatively, D is TRBD2 (6 bases). This CDR3 is built from 17 residues. Trimming took off 5 bases at V and 1 base at J, with 19 bases between the two ends. CDR1 SGHVS and CDR2 FNYEAQ come from the germline V gene.

J is TRBJ1-2 and V is TRBV7-2; D is undetermined. The V gene lost 2 bases and the J gene lost 6 bases, with 7 bases spanning the gap. Germline CDR1 and CDR2: SGHTA and FQGNSA. This CDR3 has 12 residues. This CDR3 is CASSLRVDGYTF. CDR3 DNA: TGTGCCAGCAGCTTACGGGTTGATGGCTACACCTTC.

The CDR3 sequence: CASSPGQGAYEQYF. The CDR3 nucleotides read TGTGCCAGCTCACCAGGCCAGGGGGCCTACGAGCAGTACTTC. This rearrangement joins TRBV18 to TRBJ2-7, with TRBD1 matching over 7 bases. Germline assignment: CDR1 KGHSH and CDR2 LQKENI. The length of the CDR3 is 14 residues. The V gene end was trimmed by 2 bases and the J gene end by 2 bases; junction bases not matched to a gene: 3.

The CDR3 spells CASRSLGRSSYNEQFF. The DNA for the CDR3 is TGTGCCAGCAGATCGCTCGGTAGAAGCTCCTACAATGAGCAGTTCTTC. The chain uses TRBV27 and TRBJ2-1; D not certain. This CDR3 contains 16 residues. Deletions cut 6 bases from V and 0 bases from J, with 15 bases between. Germline V lookup: CDR1 MNHEY, CDR2 SMNVEV (reference sequence).

The rearrangement joins TRBV10-3 to TRBJ2-7, with 9 bases that match TRBD1. This CDR3 spans 15 amino acids. CDR1 and CDR2 from the germline V gene are ENHRY and SYGVKD. Trimming cost V 3 bases and J 6 bases; bases outside gene matches: 9. As DNA, the CDR3 is TGTGCCATCAGTGATCCCGGGACAGGGTATTTCGAGCAGTACTTC. This gives the protein CAISDPGTGYFEQYF.

This sequence joins TRBV29-1 and TRBJ2-7; D remains unclear. The CDR3 length is 14 residues. The V gene's germline CDR1 is SQVTM and CDR2 ANQGSEA. Trimming removed 6 bases from V and 0 bases from J, with 15 bases in between. The CDR3 protein is CSVTNPGNSYEQYF. CDR3 sequence (DNA): TGCAGCGTCACTAATCCCGGCAACTCCTACGAGCAGTACTTC.

The V and J genes are TRBV29-1 and TRBJ1-1, with TRBD1 matching 7 bases. Germline V gene sequence: CDR1 SQVTM, CDR2 ANQGSEA. The V gene end was trimmed by 4 bases and the J gene end by 8 bases; junction bases not matched to a gene: 10. The CDR3 length is 13 residues. CDR3 coding DNA: TGCAGCGTTGTATGGACAGGCCTCAGGGAAGCTTTCTTT. As protein: CSVVWTGLREAFF.

The chain employs TRBV9 and TRBJ2-7, with 7 nucleotides matching TRBD1. The CDR3 is made up of 14 amino acids. J was trimmed by 2 bases and V by 4 bases; bases with no gene match: 6. CDR1 and CDR2 from the germline V gene are SGDLS and YYNGEE. CDR3 DNA: TGTGCCAGCAGCCCGGGACAGCTGACCTACGAGCAGTACTTC. The encoded protein is CASSPGQLTYEQYF.

The chain is built from TRBV1 and TRBJ2-1; the table's D call of TRBD2 was not tested on the DNA. TRBV1 is assigned pseudogene status. The CDR3 runs 16 residues. For the CDR3, the DNA is TGCACCAGCAGCCAAGGGACTAGCGGACAATACAATGAGCAGTTCTTC. It specifies CTSSQGTSGQYNEQFF.

The chain is built from TRBV4-2 and TRBJ2-6; no definite D call. With 1 base removed from V and 0 bases from J, the gap between germline ends came to 7 bases. Germline CDR1 and CDR2: LGHNA and YNFKEQ. This CDR3 region has 16 residues. DNA for the CDR3: TGTGCCAGCAGCCAAGGAACAAACTCTGGGGCCAACGTCCTGACTTTC. Amino acid sequence: CASSQGTNSGANVLTF.

This clone was seen only once. This sample includes further DNA sequences coding for the same CDR3. The gene calls are TRBV11-2 and TRBJ2-7; D possibly corresponds to TRBD1 (5 bases). Per germline, CDR1 SGHAT and CDR2 FQNNGV. Trimming took 1 base from V and 1 from J, leaving 8 bases between them. There are 14 residues in the CDR3. The CDR3 sequence is CASSLVSGSYEQYF. The CDR3 DNA sequence: TGTGCCAGCAGCTTAGTATCAGGGTCCTACGAGCAGTACTTC.

This clone was counted once. The chain couples TRBV2 to TRBJ1-1, with D uncertain. Trimming cost V 3 bases and J 7 bases, with 3 bases left between them. CDR1 is SNHLY, CDR2 FYNNEI, per germline. The CDR3 runs to 10 residues. The DNA of the CDR3 is TGTGCCAGCAGTGACAATGAAGCTTTCTTT. This translates into CASSDNEAFF.

V and J are TRBV9 and TRBJ2-7; the D gene is possibly TRBD2 (6 bases). The V end was cut by 0 bases, the J end by 6 bases, with 16 bases between. This CDR3 has 15 residues. CDR1 is SGDLS and CDR2 is YYNGEE in the germline V gene. CDR3 nucleotides: TGTGCCAGCAGCGTAGACGTGGGGGGACTGGGCGAGCAGTACTTC. Amino acids: CASSVDVGGLGEQYF.

V gene TRBV30 combines with J gene TRBJ2-1; TRBD2 matches 9 bases. CDR1 is GTSNPN, CDR2 SVGIG, per germline (reference sequence). This CDR3 is built from 13 residues. Trimming took 4 bases from V and 10 from J; bases not matched to a gene: 8. DNA of the CDR3: TGTGCCTGGACCGTAGCGGGAGCTGGGGAGCAGTTCTTC. Translated: CAWTVAGAGEQFF.

This sequence joins TRBV7-3 and TRBJ1-2; tentatively, D is TRBD1 (5 bases). Germline V gene sequence: CDR1 SGHTA, CDR2 FQGTGA. Trimming cost V 5 bases and J 3 bases, with 19 bases left between them. The CDR3 is 16 residues long. CDR3 DNA sequence: TGTGCCAGCAGCGCAGGCCCCCCCACAGGAGACTATGGCTACACCTTC. Encoded protein: CASSAGPPTGDYGYTF.

The V call is TRBV10-1, the J call TRBJ2-4; D may be TRBD1 (6 bases). The germline CDR1 and CDR2 sequences are WNHNN and SYGVQD (reference sequence). The CDR3 length is 17 residues. V was cut by 7 bases and J by 3 bases, with 22 bases left in between. CDR3 nucleotide sequence: TGCGCCAGCACCAATCCTCCCGGGACACATGGCAAAAACATTCAGTACTTC. Translation: CASTNPPGTHGKNIQYF.

V gene TRBV15 combines with J gene TRBJ2-7; 8 bases agree with TRBD1. The CDR3 is 13 amino acids. Germline loops: CDR1 LNHNV, CDR2 YYDKDF (reference sequence). The J segment lost 6 bases and the V segment lost 0 bases, leaving 1 base of the junction unmatched. The CDR3 region is CATSRDRGPEQYF. The DNA of the CDR3 is TGTGCCACCAGCAGAGACAGGGGGCCCGAGCAGTACTTC.

The chain links TRBV27 to TRBJ2-3; the match to TRBD2 covers 7 bases. The CDR3 is made up of 16 amino acids. Germline trimming cut 6 bases from V and 2 bases from J; bases unmatched to any gene: 11. CDR1 and CDR2 from the germline V gene are MNHEY and SMNVEV (reference sequence). In nucleotides, the CDR3 is TGTGCCAGCAGGATAGCCGGGACTAACCCCACAGATACGCAGTATTTT. The encoded protein is CASRIAGTNPTDTQYF.

This clone is a singleton in its sample. V and J are TRBV10-3 and TRBJ1-3; 7 positions match TRBD1. V dropped 6 bases and J dropped 0; count of bases not matched to a gene: 5. Germline CDR1 and CDR2: ENHRY and SYGVKD. CDR3 length: 15 amino acids. The DNA of the CDR3 is TGTGCCATCAGGGGACAGCTAGACTCTGGAAACACCATATATTTT. Translation gives CAIRGQLDSGNTIYF.

The chain links TRBV4-3 to TRBJ2-7; a possible D gene is TRBD2 (6 bases). Between the trimmed V and J ends, which lost 1 base and 0 bases, there was a span of 13 bases. Germline values: CDR1 LGHNA, CDR2 YSLEER. The CDR3 runs 16 residues. CDR3: CASSQGGRGASYEQYF. The CDR3 bases are TGCGCCAGCAGCCAAGGCGGGCGGGGCGCCTCCTACGAGCAGTACTTC.

CDR3 sequence reads: CASSPTGAYNEQFF. In DNA form, the CDR3 reads TGCGCCAGCAGCCCAACAGGGGCCTACAATGAGCAGTTCTTC. The chain is built from TRBV5-1 and TRBJ2-1; 7 bases agree with TRBD1. The CDR3 runs to 14 residues. Germline V gene data show CDR1 as SGHRS and CDR2 as YFSETQ. J was trimmed by 2 bases and V by 4 bases; bases with no gene match: 3.

The rearrangement joins TRBV9 to TRBJ2-5; D not resolved. The CDR3 consists of 14 residues. V lost 1 base and J 1 base, leaving 8 bases between the germline ends. CDR1 is SGDLS and CDR2 is YYNGEE in the germline V gene. The CDR3 loop is CASSVWSTQETQYF. The CDR3 DNA reads TGTGCCAGCAGCGTATGGAGCACCCAAGAGACCCAGTACTTC. The whole variable domain, filled in from reference TRBV9 and TRBJ2-5, reads DSGVTQTPKHLITATGQRVTLRCSPRSGDLSVYWYQQSLDQGLQFLIQYYNGEERAKGNILERFSAQQFPDLHSELNLSSLELGDSALYFCASSVWSTQETQYFGPGTRLLVL.

The chain carries TRBV29-1 and TRBJ2-1; 7 bases are a match to TRBD2. CDR1 and CDR2 (germline): SQVTM, ANQGSEA. V was pared by 2 bases and J by 0 bases, with 1 base of the junction left unmatched. The CDR3 contains 14 residues. The CDR3 loop reads CSVERGSSYNEQFF. The CDR3 bases are TGCAGCGTTGAACGCGGGAGCTCCTACAATGAGCAGTTCTTC.

The chain joins TRBV9 to TRBJ1-2; the D gene is possibly TRBD1 (5 bases). Per germline, CDR1 SGDLS and CDR2 YYNGEE. V was cut by 6 bases and J by 7 bases, with 13 bases left in between. The CDR3 is made up of 12 amino acids. For the CDR3, the DNA is TGTGCCAGCACCGCCCCGGGGGGTGGCTACACCTTC. Its translation: CASTAPGGGYTF.

The V call is TRBV5-1, the J call TRBJ1-1; 8 nucleotides agree with TRBD1. The length of the CDR3 is 14 residues. Germline V gene sequence: CDR1 SGHRS, CDR2 YFSETQ. The trim removed 3 bases at V and 2 bases at J, leaving 3 bases unmatched. CDR3 sequence reads: CASSWGQANTEAFF. CDR3 DNA: TGCGCCAGCAGCTGGGGACAGGCTAACACTGAAGCTTTCTTT.

The genes are TRBV10-3 and TRBJ2-7; D unclear. CDR3 length: 16 residues. The V gene lost 4 bases and the J gene lost 1 base, with 17 bases spanning the gap. Per the germline V gene, CDR1 is ENHRY and CDR2 is SYGVKD. The CDR3 loop reads CAISGSKATVSYEQYF. CDR3 bases: TGTGCCATCAGTGGATCGAAAGCGACGGTTTCCTACGAGCAGTACTTC.

This clone was observed once. V is TRBV13 and J is TRBJ1-2, with 7 bases matching TRBD1. This CDR3 contains 14 residues. Germline V gene data show CDR1 as PRHDT and CDR2 as FYEKMQ (reference sequence). After removal of 4 bases from V and 7 bases from J, the junction contained 9 bases not matched to a gene. The CDR3, as DNA: TGTGCCAGCAGCTCGATCGACAGGGAGCGTGGCTACACCTTC. It is translated as CASSSIDRERGYTF.